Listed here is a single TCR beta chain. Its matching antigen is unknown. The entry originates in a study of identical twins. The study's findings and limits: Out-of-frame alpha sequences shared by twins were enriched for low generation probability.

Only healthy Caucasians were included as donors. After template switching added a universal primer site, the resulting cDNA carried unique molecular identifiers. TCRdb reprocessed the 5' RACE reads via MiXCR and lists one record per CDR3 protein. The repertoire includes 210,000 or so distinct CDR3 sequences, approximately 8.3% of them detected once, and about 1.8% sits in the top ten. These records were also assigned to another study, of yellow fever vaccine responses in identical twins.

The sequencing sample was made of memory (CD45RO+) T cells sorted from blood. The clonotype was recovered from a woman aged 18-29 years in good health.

The CDR3, as DNA: TGTGCCACCAGCAGAGATTCAGGGTTGCTCTCCTACAATGAGCAGTTCTTC. This sequence encodes CATSRDSGLLSYNEQFF. The chain combines TRBV15 with TRBJ2-1; D might be TRBD1 (5 bases). The V and J ends lost 0 bases and 0 bases respectively, with 12 bases between them. The CDR3 loop spans 17 amino acids. Germline loops: CDR1 LNHNV, CDR2 YYDKDF (reference sequence).